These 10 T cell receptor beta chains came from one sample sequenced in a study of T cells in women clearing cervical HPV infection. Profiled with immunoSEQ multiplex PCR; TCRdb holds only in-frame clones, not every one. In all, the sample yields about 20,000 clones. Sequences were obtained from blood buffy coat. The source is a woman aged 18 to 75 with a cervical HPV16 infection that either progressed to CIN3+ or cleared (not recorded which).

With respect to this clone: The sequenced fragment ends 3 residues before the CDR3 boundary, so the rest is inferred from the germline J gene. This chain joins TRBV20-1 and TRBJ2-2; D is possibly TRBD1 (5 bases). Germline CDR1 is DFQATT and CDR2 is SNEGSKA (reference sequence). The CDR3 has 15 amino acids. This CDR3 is CSARDSTAGPSPLFF. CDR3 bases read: TGCAGTGCTAGAGACTCTACCGCAGGGCCGTCACCG.

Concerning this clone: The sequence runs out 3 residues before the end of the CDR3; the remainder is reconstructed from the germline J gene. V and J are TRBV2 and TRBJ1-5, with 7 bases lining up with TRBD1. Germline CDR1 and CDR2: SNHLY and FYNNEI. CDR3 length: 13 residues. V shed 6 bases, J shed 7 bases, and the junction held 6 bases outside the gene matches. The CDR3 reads CASSPGTEQPQHF. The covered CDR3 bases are TGTGCCAGCAGCCCCGGGACAGAGCAGCCC. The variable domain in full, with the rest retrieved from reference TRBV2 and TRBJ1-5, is EPEVTQTPSHQVTQMGQEVILRCVPISNHLYFYWYRQILGQKVEFLVSFYNNEISEKSEIFDDQFSVERPDGSNFTLKIRSTKLEDSAMYFCASSPGTEQPQHFGDGTRLSIL.

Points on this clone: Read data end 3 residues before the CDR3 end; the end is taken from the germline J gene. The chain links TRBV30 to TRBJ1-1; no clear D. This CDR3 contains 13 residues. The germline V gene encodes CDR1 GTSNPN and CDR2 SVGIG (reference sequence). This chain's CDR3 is CAWTARGGAGAFF. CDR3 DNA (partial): TGTGCCTGGACTGCCCGCGGCGGCGCGGGG.

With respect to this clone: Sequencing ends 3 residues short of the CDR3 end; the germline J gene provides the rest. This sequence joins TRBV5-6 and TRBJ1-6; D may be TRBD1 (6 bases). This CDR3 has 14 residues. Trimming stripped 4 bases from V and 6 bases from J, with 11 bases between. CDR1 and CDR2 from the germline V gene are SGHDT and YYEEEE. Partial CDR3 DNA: TGTGCCAGCAGCCCGCCGACAGGTAATTCACCC. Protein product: CASSPPTGNSP. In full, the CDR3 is CASSPPTGNSPLHF.

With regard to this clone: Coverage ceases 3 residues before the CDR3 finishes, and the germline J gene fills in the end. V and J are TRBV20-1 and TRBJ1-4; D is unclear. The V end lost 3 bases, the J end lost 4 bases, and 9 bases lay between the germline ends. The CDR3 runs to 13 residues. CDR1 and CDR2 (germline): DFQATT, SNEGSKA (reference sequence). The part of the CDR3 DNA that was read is TGCAGTGCTAGCGGGGAGATTAATGAAAAA. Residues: CSASGEINEK. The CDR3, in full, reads CSASGEINEKLFF.

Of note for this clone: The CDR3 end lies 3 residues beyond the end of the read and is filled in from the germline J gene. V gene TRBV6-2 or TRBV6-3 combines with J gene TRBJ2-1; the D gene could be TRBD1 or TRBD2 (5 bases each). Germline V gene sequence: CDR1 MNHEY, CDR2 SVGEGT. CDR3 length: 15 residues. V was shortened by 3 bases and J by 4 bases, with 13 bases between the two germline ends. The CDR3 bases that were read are TGTGCCAGCAGTTATCTGGCCGAGGGGTACAATGAG. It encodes CASSYLAEGYNE. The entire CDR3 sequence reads CASSYLAEGYNEQFF.

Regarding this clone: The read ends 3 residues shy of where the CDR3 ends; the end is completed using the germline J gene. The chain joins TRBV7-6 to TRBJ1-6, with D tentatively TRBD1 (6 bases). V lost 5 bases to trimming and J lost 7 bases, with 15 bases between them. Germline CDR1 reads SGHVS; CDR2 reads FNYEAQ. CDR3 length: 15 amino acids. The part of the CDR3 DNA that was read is TGTGCCAGCAGCCTCCGCGGGGGCCAAAATTCACCC. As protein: CASSLRGGQNSP. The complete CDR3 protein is CASSLRGGQNSPLHF.

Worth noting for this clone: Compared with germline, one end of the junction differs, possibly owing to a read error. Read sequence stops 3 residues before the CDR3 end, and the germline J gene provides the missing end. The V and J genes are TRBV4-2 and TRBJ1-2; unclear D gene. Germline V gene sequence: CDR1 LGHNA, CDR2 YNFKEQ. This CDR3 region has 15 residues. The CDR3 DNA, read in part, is TGCGCCAGCAGCCAAGAGAGCCAGGCTTTTAGTGGC. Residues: CASSQESQAFSG. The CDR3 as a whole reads CASSQESQAFSGYTF.

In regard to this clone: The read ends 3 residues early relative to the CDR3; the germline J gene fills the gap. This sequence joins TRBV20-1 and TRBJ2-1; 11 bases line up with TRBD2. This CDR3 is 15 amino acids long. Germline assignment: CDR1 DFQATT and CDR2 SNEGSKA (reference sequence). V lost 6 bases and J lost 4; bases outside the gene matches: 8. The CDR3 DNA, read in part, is TGCAGTGCCGGTTTGGGACTAGCGGATTACAATGAG. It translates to CSAGLGLADYNE. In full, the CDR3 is CSAGLGLADYNEQFF.

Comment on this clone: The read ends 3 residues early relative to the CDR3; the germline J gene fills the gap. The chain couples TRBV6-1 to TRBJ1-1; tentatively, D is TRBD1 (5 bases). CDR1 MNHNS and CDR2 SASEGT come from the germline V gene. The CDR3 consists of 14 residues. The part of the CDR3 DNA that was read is TGTGCCAGCAGTGAAGCCGGGGGACCTTATACG. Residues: CASSEAGGPYT. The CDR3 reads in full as CASSEAGGPYTAFF.